These 17 T cell receptor beta chains originate from one sample sequenced in a study of vaccination effects on CD4 cells after COVID-19. These TCRs' antigens remain unknown. Expansion of antigen-specific CD4+ T cells with viral peptide pools was carried out by the ViraFEST assay before sequencing. Culture proceeded for approximately nine days, and CD4+ T cells were then isolated. Either the BNT162b2 or mRNA-1273 vaccine was given to participants in two doses. Clones were sequenced by immunoSEQ multiplex PCR, and TCRdb holds only the in-frame ones, with some missing. This sample has 35,000 to 45,000 clones, with roughly four fifths found just once. This material consisted of CD4+ T cells from PBMCs cultured with HCoV-NL63 spike peptides, taken after COVID-19 vaccination. The receptors stem from a human donor who received a COVID-19 vaccine. Some clones in this sample may be carry-over from other donors' samples.

J is TRBJ1-2 and V is TRBV29-1; 7 bases line up with TRBD1. V was clipped by 4 bases and J by 3 bases; unmatched bases: 5. Per germline, CDR1 SQVTM and CDR2 ANQGSEA. This CDR3 is 13 amino acids long. CDR3 DNA: TGCAGCGTTGCAGGGGGGAGGGACTATGGCTACACCTTC. Its protein product is CSVAGGRDYGYTF.

The chain carries TRBV7-2 and TRBJ2-2, with 10 bases aligning to TRBD2. Per the germline V gene, CDR1 is SGHTA and CDR2 is FQGNSA. The length of the CDR3 is 16 residues. The V and J ends lost 0 bases and 8 bases, in that order; junction bases with no gene match: 6. The CDR3 region is CASSLATSGGAGELFF. The DNA of the CDR3 is TGTGCCAGCAGCTTAGCGACGAGCGGGGGGGCAGGGGAGCTGTTTTTT.

V is TRBV19 and J is TRBJ1-2; D is unresolved. Germline CDR1 and CDR2: LNHDA and SQIVND (reference sequence). V was shortened by 7 bases and J by 8 bases, with 20 bases between the two germline ends. CDR3 length: 14 amino acids. The DNA for the CDR3 is TGTGCCAGTACCCGCCCCCCGGAGACTTACGGCTACACCTTC. Translation: CASTRPPETYGYTF.

The chain employs TRBV4-3 and TRBJ2-3; possible D gene TRBD2, 6 bases. V was clipped by 1 base and J by 0 bases, with 11 bases between them. Germline V CDR1 and CDR2: LGHNA, YSLEER. The CDR3 length is 16 residues. The chain's CDR3 is CASSQVEGTSTDTQYF. The CDR3 DNA reads as TGCGCCAGCAGCCAAGTGGAGGGGACTAGCACAGATACGCAGTATTTT.

The rearrangement uses TRBV7-3 and TRBJ2-3; the D call may be TRBD1 or TRBD2 (6 bases each). Trimming removed 5 bases from V and 2 bases from J, with 11 bases in between. The CDR3 has 14 amino acids. The germline gives CDR1 SGHTA, CDR2 FQGTGA. CDR3 sequence: CASSPGATTDTQYF. In nucleotides, the CDR3 is TGTGCCAGCAGCCCGGGGGCTACCACAGATACGCAGTATTTT.

The chain joins TRBV29-1 to TRBJ1-1; D possibly corresponds to TRBD1 (5 bases). CDR3 length: 14 amino acids. Per germline, CDR1 SQVTM and CDR2 ANQGSEA. Trimming took off 6 bases at V and 0 bases at J, with 14 bases between the two ends. In DNA, the CDR3 is TGCAGCGTGGATCCGGGACCCATGAACACTGAAGCTTTCTTT. This encodes CSVDPGPMNTEAFF.

The rearrangement joins TRBV6-5 to TRBJ1-2; a weak D match, TRBD1 (5 bases). Germline V gives CDR1 MNHEY, CDR2 SVGAGI. CDR3 size: 15 residues. The germline V and J ends were trimmed by 6 bases and 3 bases, with 17 bases remaining between them. The CDR3 DNA reads TGTGCCAGCAGGGACCAGGGCGGTAGGGACTATGGCTACACCTTC. This encodes CASRDQGGRDYGYTF.

The genes are TRBV5-1 and TRBJ2-2; 7 bases align to TRBD1. This CDR3 contains 15 residues. CDR1 is SGHRS and CDR2 is YFSETQ in the germline V gene. The junction had 8 bases not matched to a gene; V was cut back by 2 bases and J by 7 bases. The CDR3 here is CASSLPDRVNGELFF. Here the CDR3 DNA reads TGCGCCAGCAGCTTACCTGACAGGGTGAACGGGGAGCTGTTTTTT. The entire variable domain, with the rest obtained from reference TRBV5-1 and TRBJ2-2, is as follows: KAGVTQTPRYLIKTRGQQVTLSCSPISGHRSVSWYQQTPGQGLQFLFEYFSETQRNKGNFPGRFSGRQFSNSRSEMNVSTLELGDSALYLCASSLPDRVNGELFFGEGSRLTVL.

V gene TRBV7-9 combines with J gene TRBJ1-2; perhaps TRBD1 as D (5 bases). The V gene lost 0 bases and the J gene lost 6 bases, with 14 bases spanning the gap. This CDR3 is built from 15 residues. The germline CDR1 and CDR2 sequences are SEHNR and FQNEAQ (reference sequence). CDR3 region: CASSLAQRGRDGYTF. CDR3 nucleotide sequence: TGTGCCAGCAGCTTAGCGCAAAGGGGTCGGGATGGCTACACCTTC.

The chain joins TRBV6-5 to TRBJ2-2; a weak D match, TRBD1 (6 bases). CDR1 is MNHEY and CDR2 is SVGAGI in the germline V gene. The CDR3 loop spans 14 amino acids. The V gene lost 0 bases and the J gene lost 6 bases, with 8 bases spanning the gap. The CDR3 DNA sequence: TGTGCCAGCAGTTACTCGAACAGGGCCGGGGAGCTGTTTTTT. It specifies CASSYSNRAGELFF.

J is TRBJ1-5 and V is TRBV21-1; the DNA was not compared with TRBD1, the D call given in the table. TRBV21-1 has pseudogene status. The CDR3 is 15 amino acids. CDR3 DNA: TGTGCCAGCAGCAAAGGCAGGGGCCGGAATCAGCCCCAGCATTTT. Translation: CASSKGRGRNQPQHF.

The chain is built from TRBV30 and TRBJ2-7, with 7 bases that match TRBD1. The length of the CDR3 is 19 residues. V was pared by 0 bases and J by 0 bases, with 17 bases of the junction left unmatched. From germline, CDR1 is GTSNPN and CDR2 SVGIG (reference sequence). DNA of the CDR3: TGTGCCTGGAGTGTTTCTGGGACAGCCGAGTCTGGGAGCTCCTACGAGCAGTACGTC. Translating it yields CAWSVSGTAESGSSYEQYV.

The chain recombines TRBV3-1 (or the pseudogene TRBV3-2) with TRBJ1-6, with D unclear. The germline CDR1 and CDR2 sequences are LGHDT and YNNKEL (reference sequence). Deletions cut 1 base from V and 5 bases from J, with 6 bases between. This CDR3 comprises 14 residues. CDR3 bases: TGTGCCAGCAGCCAAGGGGTTGATAATTCACCCCTCCACTTT. Translated: CASSQGVDNSPLHF.

This chain connects TRBV6-5 to TRBJ1-6; 8 bases agree with TRBD1. The germline V gene encodes CDR1 MNHEY and CDR2 SVGAGI. V lost 5 bases and J lost 10; bases outside the gene matches: 7. The CDR3 extends over 14 amino acids. CDR3 nucleotides: TGTGCCAGCAGTCCATTACGGACAGGGTCACCCCTCCACTTT. Translating it yields CASSPLRTGSPLHF.

The V call is TRBV5-1, the J call TRBJ1-6, with D unresolved. V lost 1 base and J lost 12, with 11 bases in between. This CDR3 is 13 amino acids long. CDR1 and CDR2 from the germline V gene are SGHRS and YFSETQ. CDR3 protein: CASSLTGEGPLHF. CDR3 DNA: TGCGCCAGCAGCTTGACCGGGGAGGGACCCCTCCACTTT.

The V call is TRBV6-2 or TRBV6-3, the J call TRBJ2-7, with a tentative D call TRBD2 (5 bases). The CDR3 loop spans 16 amino acids. Germline loops: CDR1 MNHEY, CDR2 SVGEGT. V gave up 2 bases and J gave up 5 bases, with 19 bases separating them. DNA for the CDR3: TGTGCCAGCAGTTACGAGCGGCGGAACCTCCTCCACGAGCAGTACGTC. Amino acid sequence: CASSYERRNLLHEQYV.

The V gene is TRBV6-5, the J gene TRBJ1-5; 7 positions agree with TRBD1. Germline loops: CDR1 MNHEY, CDR2 SVGAGI. J gave up 4 bases and V 6 bases, and 6 bases lay outside the gene matches. The CDR3 totals 14 residues. CDR3 nucleotides: TGTGCCAGCAGGGGGGGACAGCTAAATCAGCCCCAGCATTTT. Protein sequence: CASRGGQLNQPQHF.